This TCR beta chain appears in the sequencing data of a study of blood T cell repertoires in COVID-19. Overall study context: Researchers got acute and convalescent COVID-19 samples from the United States, Italy and Spain. Sources were T cells, B-cell-depleted T cells, or PBMCs; the material itself was cDNA or gDNA.

In the study's own analysis: Cell counts per sample came from amplifying reference gene primers. Libraries were prepared by immunoSEQ multiplex PCR; TCRdb keeps only in-frame clonotypes and omits some of them. The DNA was the basis for D and trimming; V, J and clone size are from that table. The sample records about 60,000 clones, about 90% being singletons. The V gene's germline CDR1 is MNHEY and CDR2 SVGAGI. V was pared by 2 bases and J by 4 bases, with 12 bases between. The CDR3 sequence is 14 residues long. V and J are TRBV6-5 and TRBJ2-7, with D unclear. The source of this sequence is a human donor in a cohort sampled during active COVID-19. The specimen sequenced was peripheral blood. CDR3 region: CASSYGGRRYEQYF. CDR3 nucleotides: TGTGCCAGCAGTTACGGCGGCCGACGGTACGAGCAGTACTTC.